The 27 T cell receptor beta chains given below trace back to one sample, sequenced in a study of CD8 T cells in Susac syndrome. Reverse transcription used about 0.45 to 1 ug RNA and random hexamers. TCRdb re-called the immunoSEQ multiplex PCR reads through MiXCR, storing one row per CDR3 protein. The table includes roughly 140,000 distinct CDR3 sequences, roughly 95% detected once. The sequenced sample consisted of CD8+ T cells from PBMCs. These receptors came from a human donor with multiple sclerosis.

The chain carries TRBV20-1 and TRBJ2-7; no firm D call. Germline V CDR1 and CDR2: DFQATT, SNEGSKA (reference sequence). The CDR3 has 13 amino acids. Between the trimmed V and J ends, which lost 0 bases and 1 base, there was a span of 7 bases. The CDR3 is CSARERSSYEQYV. The CDR3 DNA reads as TGCAGTGCTAGAGAGAGGTCGTCCTACGAGCAGTACGTC.

V usage is TRBV10-3 and J usage is TRBJ2-1, with a weak D call TRBD2 (5 bases). V was shortened by 8 bases and J by 4 bases, with 15 bases between the two germline ends. The CDR3 runs 14 residues. Germline V gives CDR1 ENHRY, CDR2 SYGVKD. The chain's CDR3 is CAISRTEEYNEQFF. In nucleotides, the CDR3 is TGTGCCATCTCGAGGACGGAGGAGTACAATGAGCAGTTCTTC.

The V and J genes are TRBV12-3 or TRBV12-4 and TRBJ1-1; D perhaps matches TRBD1 (5 bases). The CDR3 has 11 residues. The germline V and J ends were trimmed by 9 bases and 12 bases, with 17 bases remaining between them. CDR3 sequence (DNA): TGTGCCAGTTCCGGGGCGGCCGAGCCTTTCTTT. It is translated as CASSGAAEPFF.

The gene calls are TRBV19 and TRBJ2-5; D is tentatively TRBD1 or TRBD2 (5 bases each). The CDR3 contains 12 residues. Trimming took 6 bases from V and 4 from J, leaving 9 bases between them. The germline V gene encodes CDR1 LNHDA and CDR2 SQIVND (reference sequence). This CDR3 reads CASSWGTETQYF. CDR3 coding DNA: TGTGCCAGTAGCTGGGGGACAGAGACCCAGTACTTC.

As DNA, the CDR3 is TGTGCCACCAGCGGCAGACAGGCCCTCTTACAAGAGACCCAGTACTTC. This translates into CATSGRQALLQETQYF. The rearrangement links TRBV15 to TRBJ2-5; D possibly corresponds to TRBD1 (6 bases). With 5 bases removed from V and 2 bases from J, the gap between germline ends came to 18 bases. This CDR3 contains 16 residues. The germline gives CDR1 LNHNV, CDR2 YYDKDF (reference sequence).

The chain joins TRBV27 to TRBJ1-5; no clear D. This CDR3 is 14 amino acids long. The V end was cut by 2 bases, the J end by 0 bases, with 5 bases between. The germline gives CDR1 MNHEY, CDR2 SMNVEV (reference sequence). CDR3 DNA sequence: TGTGCCAGCAGTTTAGGTGTTAGCAATCAGCCCCAGCATTTT. Amino acid sequence: CASSLGVSNQPQHF.

This chain links TRBV5-1 with TRBJ2-1; 11 bases fit TRBD2. Trimming took 4 bases from V and 9 from J; bases not matched to a gene: 12. Germline loops: CDR1 SGHRS, CDR2 YFSETQ. This CDR3 is built from 16 residues. CDR3 in amino acids: CASSLSWLAGGGEQFF. In nucleotides, the CDR3 is TGCGCCAGCAGCCTGTCCTGGCTAGCGGGGGGAGGTGAGCAGTTCTTC.

V gene TRBV27 combines with J gene TRBJ1-5; unclear D gene. The CDR3 spans 14 residues. With 3 bases removed from V and 1 base from J, the gap between germline ends came to 7 bases. Per the germline V gene, CDR1 is MNHEY and CDR2 is SMNVEV (reference sequence). The CDR3 spells CASSFSDSNQPQHF. The DNA for the CDR3 is TGTGCCAGCAGTTTCTCTGACAGCAATCAGCCCCAGCATTTT.

This chain uses TRBV27 with TRBJ1-2; TRBD1 agrees at 12 bases. Trimming took 5 bases from V and 8 from J; bases not matched to a gene: 3. This CDR3 is 13 amino acids long. CDR1 MNHEY and CDR2 SMNVEV come from the germline V gene (reference sequence). CDR3 loop: CASSPGTGGGYTF. In DNA form, the CDR3 reads TGTGCCAGCAGTCCCGGGACAGGGGGCGGCTACACCTTC.

The chain has TRBV15 and TRBJ2-3; 7 nucleotides match TRBD2. V lost 5 bases to trimming and J lost 4 bases; unmatched junction nucleotides: 6. The CDR3 is made up of 14 amino acids. Germline-derived CDR1 and CDR2 are LNHNV and YYDKDF (reference sequence). CDR3 coding DNA: TGTGCCACCAGCGGGAGGGTTAAGGCAGATACGCAGTATTTT. Its translation: CATSGRVKADTQYF.

V is TRBV29-1 and J is TRBJ1-1; D not resolved. V lost 3 bases to trimming and J lost 0 bases, with 11 bases between them. This CDR3 is built from 14 residues. Germline-derived CDR1 and CDR2 are SQVTM and ANQGSEA. CDR3 in DNA: TGCAGCGTTGAGAGGTCGGATTTGAACACTGAAGCTTTCTTT. It yields the protein CSVERSDLNTEAFF.

DNA for the CDR3: TGCAGTGCTTCCGGGACAGAAGTCTATGGCTACACCTTC. This translates into CSASGTEVYGYTF. This chain joins TRBV20-1 and TRBJ1-2, with 7 positions matching TRBD1. Trimming at V came to 5 bases and at J to 4 bases, leaving 7 bases not matched to a gene. This CDR3 contains 13 residues. Germline CDR1 reads DFQATT; CDR2 reads SNEGSKA (reference sequence).

The chain has TRBV6-1 and TRBJ2-7, with unresolved D. V lost 7 bases and J lost 3, with 10 bases in between. Looked up from germline, CDR1 is MNHNS and CDR2 is SASEGT. This CDR3 has 12 amino acids. The CDR3 bases are TGTGCCAGCAAGGAAAACCTCTACGAGCAGTACGTC. Protein sequence: CASKENLYEQYV.

This chain joins TRBV15 and TRBJ2-1, with D perhaps matching TRBD1 or TRBD2 (6 bases each). The CDR3 is made up of 18 amino acids. CDR1 LNHNV and CDR2 YYDKDF come from the germline V gene (reference sequence). Between the trimmed V and J ends, which lost 2 bases and 9 bases, there was a span of 26 bases. In DNA, the CDR3 is TGTGCCACCAGCAGACCCGAACCCACTAGGGGGGTATGGGGTGAGCAGTTCTTC. It specifies CATSRPEPTRGVWGEQFF.

The chain combines TRBV2 with TRBJ2-3; D unclear. CDR1 and CDR2 from the germline V gene are SNHLY and FYNNEI. The V end lost 8 bases, the J end lost 0 bases, and 12 bases lay between the germline ends. The CDR3 sequence is 14 residues long. CDR3 coding DNA: TGTGCCAGCGGCCGCAGCACTAGCACAGATACGCAGTATTTT. Translating it yields CASGRSTSTDTQYF. Complete variable domain (other parts from reference TRBV2 and TRBJ2-3): EPEVTQTPSHQVTQMGQEVILRCVPISNHLYFYWYRQILGQKVEFLVSFYNNEISEKSEIFDDQFSVERPDGSNFTLKIRSTKLEDSAMYFCASGRSTSTDTQYFGPGTRLTVL.

V gene TRBV5-6 combines with J gene TRBJ2-1; perhaps TRBD1 as D (6 bases). CDR1 is SGHDT, CDR2 YYEEEE, per germline. The CDR3 length is 12 residues. Trimming stripped 2 bases from V and 15 bases from J, with 15 bases between. Here the CDR3 DNA reads TGTGCCAGCAGCTTCGGACAGCCTCCCTCGTTCTTC. This gives the protein CASSFGQPPSFF.

The rearrangement uses TRBV13 and TRBJ1-6; 7 nucleotides line up with TRBD1. Looked up from germline, CDR1 is PRHDT and CDR2 is FYEKMQ (reference sequence). The CDR3 totals 15 residues. V lost 5 bases and J lost 3; bases outside the gene matches: 4. The CDR3 loop reads CASSHTGVYNSPLHF. The CDR3, as DNA: TGTGCCAGCAGCCATACAGGGGTCTATAATTCACCCCTCCACTTT.

Here the CDR3 DNA reads TGTGCCAGCAGCGACGGGACTGGGCTAATCAAGCAGTACTTC. Its protein product is CASSDGTGLIKQYF. The gene calls are TRBV6-5 and TRBJ2-7; weak D call: TRBD2 (6 bases). Germline CDR1 MNHEY, CDR2 SVGAGI. V shed 6 bases and J shed 8 bases, with 20 bases lying between them. The CDR3 runs to 14 residues.

This clonotype was observed once. The junction does not match germline at one end; this may be a read error. The genes are TRBV7-7 and TRBJ2-3, with TRBD2 identical over 15 bases. The CDR3 has 18 amino acids. The germline CDR1 and CDR2 sequences are SSHAT and FNYEAQ (reference sequence). CDR3 in amino acids: CASSRGTSGGQGTDTQYF. In DNA, the CDR3 is TGTGCTAGCAGTCGAGGGACTAGCGGGGGGCAGGGAACAGATACGCAGTATTTT.

The gene calls are TRBV20-1 and TRBJ2-7, with TRBD2 as a possible D gene (6 bases). The ends were cut back, 6 bases at V and 2 bases at J, with 17 bases in the middle. Germline V gene lookup returns CDR1 DFQATT and CDR2 SNEGSKA (reference sequence). This CDR3 has 14 residues. CDR3 region: CSAHTRDSPYEQYV. The CDR3 DNA reads as TGCAGTGCCCACACACGGGACTCCCCCTACGAGCAGTACGTC.

The rearrangement links TRBV14 to TRBJ1-2; D gene ambiguous. The CDR3 runs 12 residues. The germline CDR1 and CDR2 sequences are SGHDN and FVKESK. Trimming took 3 bases from V and 10 from J, leaving 12 bases between them. This CDR3 reads CASSQGRNDYTF. The CDR3, as DNA: TGTGCCAGCAGCCAGGGAAGGAATGACTACACCTTC.

The V gene is TRBV29-1, the J gene TRBJ2-1; D might be TRBD2 (7 bases). The V gene lost 4 bases and the J gene lost 9 bases, with 16 bases spanning the gap. The germline gives CDR1 SQVTM, CDR2 ANQGSEA. The CDR3 runs 13 residues. CDR3 nucleotides: TGCAGCGTTGTGGGGGGGGCCTTGGGTGAGCAGTTCTTC. Its translation is CSVVGGALGEQFF.

The genes are TRBV30 and TRBJ1-1, with TRBD1 matching 9 bases. Germline V gives CDR1 GTSNPN, CDR2 SVGIG (reference sequence). J was trimmed by 7 bases and V by 1 base; bases with no gene match: 4. The CDR3 is 13 amino acids. This chain's CDR3 is CAWSAGTGSEAFF. The DNA for the CDR3 is TGTGCCTGGAGTGCCGGGACAGGGAGTGAAGCTTTCTTT.

This chain connects TRBV29-1 to TRBJ2-1, with D maybe TRBD1 (6 bases). Trimming left V 7 bases short and J 4 bases short, with 14 bases between. The CDR3 spans 13 residues. CDR1 is SQVTM, CDR2 ANQGSEA, per germline. CDR3 DNA sequence: TGCAGCGCTACAGGGAAATTTTACAATGAGCAGTTCTTC. It encodes CSATGKFYNEQFF.

This clonotype is a singleton in its sample. This chain uses TRBV20-1 with TRBJ2-5; 16 bases align to TRBD2. J lost 5 bases, V lost 1 base, and 7 bases had no gene match. CDR1 is DFQATT and CDR2 is SNEGSKA in the germline V gene (reference sequence). This CDR3 comprises 17 residues. CDR3 nucleotides: TGCAGTGCTAGAGGAGGGACTAGCGGGGGGGCAGGCGAGACCCAGTACTTC. Translated: CSARGGTSGGAGETQYF.

The chain uses TRBV24-1 and TRBJ2-7; D is perhaps TRBD1 (6 bases). Germline V lookup: CDR1 KGHDR, CDR2 SFDVKD. The CDR3 extends over 12 amino acids. Trimming pared 7 bases from V and 3 bases from J, leaving 9 bases between. CDR3 residues: CATRDRNYEQYV. CDR3 DNA sequence: TGTGCCACCAGGGACAGAAACTACGAGCAGTACGTC.

The CDR3 nucleotides read TGTGCCAGCAGCCTAGGACAGGGTAAAAATGAGCAGTTCTTC. As protein: CASSLGQGKNEQFF. This chain connects TRBV2 to TRBJ2-1; 8 bases are shared with TRBD1. V trimming: 6 bases; J trimming: 7 bases; junction bases outside the gene matches: 8. This CDR3 spans 14 amino acids. From germline, CDR1 is SNHLY and CDR2 FYNNEI. The complete variable domain, with remaining parts taken from reference TRBV2 and TRBJ2-1, reads EPEVTQTPSHQVTQMGQEVILRCVPISNHLYFYWYRQILGQKVEFLVSFYNNEISEKSEIFDDQFSVERPDGSNFTLKIRSTKLEDSAMYFCASSLGQGKNEQFFGPGTRLTVL.